Presented here are 20 T cell receptor beta chains from one specimen sequenced in a study of blood T cell repertoires in COVID-19. Sequencing was performed with immunoSEQ multiplex PCR; in TCRdb, only in-frame clones are kept and a portion is missing. The sample records about 330,000 clones, about 90% being singletons. Sequencing input: PBMCs or T cells enriched from blood (not recorded which). The origin of the receptors is a woman younger than 45 who had recovered from COVID-19.

The genes are TRBV7-9 and TRBJ2-5; 8 nucleotides agree with TRBD2. V shed 1 base and J 4 bases; nucleotides not matched to a gene: 2. Germline V lookup: CDR1 SEHNR, CDR2 FQNEAQ (reference sequence). This CDR3 spans 14 amino acids. The CDR3, as DNA: TGTGCCAGCAGCTTAGTTGCGGGGGGAGAGACCCAGTACTTC. This translates into CASSLVAGGETQYF.

V and J are TRBV9 and TRBJ1-2, with D perhaps TRBD1 (6 bases). The CDR3 sequence is 15 residues long. Looked up from germline, CDR1 is SGDLS and CDR2 is YYNGEE. With 0 bases removed from V and 3 bases from J, the gap between germline ends came to 12 bases. The CDR3 is CASSVDQGSYYGYTF. CDR3 nucleotide sequence: TGTGCCAGCAGCGTAGATCAGGGGTCGTACTATGGCTACACCTTC. The full variable domain, in which reference TRBV9 and TRBJ1-2 provide the parts outside the CDR3, is DSGVTQTPKHLITATGQRVTLRCSPRSGDLSVYWYQQSLDQGLQFLIQYYNGEERAKGNILERFSAQQFPDLHSELNLSSLELGDSALYFCASSVDQGSYYGYTFGSGTRLTVV.

The chain joins TRBV28 to TRBJ1-5; D is undetermined. Between the trimmed V and J ends, which lost 6 bases and 7 bases, there was a span of 10 bases. This CDR3 spans 12 amino acids. The germline gives CDR1 MDHEN, CDR2 SYDVKM. CDR3 protein: CASSPLRQPQHF. The CDR3 DNA reads TGTGCCAGCAGCCCCCTACGACAGCCCCAGCATTTT.

The V and J genes are TRBV2 and TRBJ1-4; possibly TRBD1 for D (6 bases). Trimming took off 6 bases at V and 4 bases at J, with 12 bases between the two ends. CDR3 length: 14 residues. Germline CDR1 is SNHLY and CDR2 is FYNNEI. In DNA form, the CDR3 reads TGTGCCAGCAGGGTGGACAGTCTTAATGAAAAACTGTTTTTT. Its protein product is CASRVDSLNEKLFF.

The chain is built from TRBV7-2 and TRBJ1-5; TRBD1 matches 7 bases. The CDR3 is 14 residues long. Losses at the gene ends were 5 bases for V and 6 bases for J; bases not matched to a gene: 7. CDR1 SGHTA and CDR2 FQGNSA come from the germline V gene. CDR3 loop: CASSVDRESQPQHF. In nucleotides, the CDR3 is TGTGCCAGCAGCGTAGACAGGGAAAGTCAGCCCCAGCATTTT.

This CDR3 is CASSQQGADGELFF. CDR3 nucleotides: TGTGCCAGCAGCCAGCAGGGGGCCGACGGGGAGCTGTTTTTT. The rearrangement links TRBV4-2 to TRBJ2-2; TRBD1 aligns across 8 bases. Germline CDR1 is LGHNA and CDR2 is YNFKEQ. The CDR3 totals 14 residues. V lost 3 bases to trimming and J lost 7 bases; unmatched junction nucleotides: 4.

This chain uses TRBV7-3 with TRBJ2-1; D remains unclear. V lost 0 bases and J 12 bases, leaving 18 bases between the germline ends. CDR3 length equals 15 residues. Germline lookup yields CDR1 SGHTA and CDR2 FQGTGA. The CDR3 reads CASSLTFAEISAQFF. In nucleotides, the CDR3 is TGTGCCAGCAGCTTAACATTCGCTGAGATTAGTGCGCAGTTCTTC. The entire variable domain, with the rest obtained from reference TRBV7-3 and TRBJ2-1, is as follows: GAGVSQTPSNKVTEKGKYVELRCDPISGHTALYWYRQSLGQGPEFLIYFQGTGAADDSGLPNDRFFAVRPEGSVSTLKIQRTERGDSAVYLCASSLTFAEISAQFFGPGTRLTVL.

On this clone: Other DNA sequences in the same sample also yield this CDR3. The V gene is TRBV5-1, the J gene TRBJ1-1; D unclear. Germline V CDR1 and CDR2: SGHRS, YFSETQ. Trimming removed 0 bases from V and 0 bases from J, with 6 bases in between. The CDR3 has 14 amino acids. CDR3 bases: TGCGCCAGCAGCTTGGACAGATTGAACACTGAAGCTTTCTTT. Its protein product is CASSLDRLNTEAFF.

About this clone: Other nucleotide sequences from this sample produce the same CDR3. The DNA of the CDR3 is TGTGCCAGTAGTATAGGACAGAACACCGGGGAGCTGTTTTTT. Encoded protein: CASSIGQNTGELFF. The rearrangement links TRBV19 to TRBJ2-2, with D unresolved. Germline CDR1 LNHDA, CDR2 SQIVND (reference sequence). The CDR3 is made up of 14 amino acids. The V end lost 1 base, the J end lost 1 base, and 4 bases lay between the germline ends. Variable domain in full (rest from reference TRBV19 and TRBJ2-2): DGGITQSPKYLFRKEGQNVTLSCEQNLNHDAMYWYRQDPGQGLRLIYYSQIVNDFQKGDIAEGYSVSREKKESFPLTVTSAQKNPTAFYLCASSIGQNTGELFFGEGSRLTVL.

This chain joins TRBV6-1 and TRBJ1-5; no clear D. This CDR3 is built from 14 residues. Trimming removed 3 bases at V and 0 bases at J, with 6 bases between. The germline V gene has CDR1 MNHNS and CDR2 SASEGT. In nucleotides, the CDR3 is TGTGCCAGCAGTGAGCGGTATAGCAATCAGCCCCAGCATTTT. Translation gives CASSERYSNQPQHF.

The chain joins TRBV27 to TRBJ1-2; TRBD1 matches at 7 bases. Germline assignment: CDR1 MNHEY and CDR2 SMNVEV (reference sequence). With V trimmed by 5 bases and J by 0 bases, 6 bases remained unmatched. The CDR3 is 15 amino acids. CDR3 protein: CASSPRRGPNYGYTF. In DNA form, the CDR3 reads TGTGCCAGCAGTCCCCGGAGGGGGCCTAACTATGGCTACACCTTC.

This chain joins TRBV3-1 (or the pseudogene TRBV3-2) and TRBJ1-4, with D possibly matching TRBD1 (5 bases). The V gene lost 2 bases and the J gene lost 6 bases, with 10 bases spanning the gap. CDR1 and CDR2 from the germline V gene are LGHDT and YNNKEL (reference sequence). This CDR3 spans 14 amino acids. This CDR3 reads CASSQRGVDEKLFF. The CDR3 nucleotides are TGTGCCAGCAGCCAACGGGGGGTGGATGAAAAACTGTTTTTT.

This sequence joins TRBV11-3 and TRBJ1-1; D not resolved. CDR3 length: 13 amino acids. The V end lost 1 base, the J end lost 4 bases, and 7 bases lay between the germline ends. The germline V gene has CDR1 SGHNT and CDR2 YENEEA. CDR3 sequence reads: CASSLGAGTEAFF. Written as DNA, the CDR3 is TGTGCCAGCAGCTTAGGGGCGGGCACTGAAGCTTTCTTT.

The chain joins TRBV11-2 to TRBJ1-6; a weak D match, TRBD1 (5 bases). The CDR3 has 15 residues. V was cut by 1 base and J by 6 bases, with 10 bases left in between. Germline V gene data show CDR1 as SGHAT and CDR2 as FQNNGV. For the CDR3, the DNA is TGTGCCAGCAGCTTAGGGGGGACTTTTAATTCACCCCTCCACTTT. Amino acid sequence: CASSLGGTFNSPLHF. The complete variable domain, with remaining parts taken from reference TRBV11-2 and TRBJ1-6, reads EAGVAQSPRYKIIEKRQSVAFWCNPISGHATLYWYQQILGQGPKLLIQFQNNGVVDDSQLPKDRFSAERLKGVDSTLKIQPAKLEDSAVYLCASSLGGTFNSPLHFGNGTRLTVT.

V usage is TRBV12-3 or TRBV12-4 and J usage is TRBJ2-7; D is uncertain. The CDR3 has 12 amino acids. With 6 bases removed from V and 2 bases from J, the gap between germline ends came to 8 bases. The CDR3 protein is CASSPETYEQYF. CDR3 nucleotide sequence: TGTGCCAGCAGCCCCGAGACCTACGAGCAGTACTTC.

The chain carries TRBV3-1 (or the pseudogene TRBV3-2) and TRBJ1-6; D gene uncertain. Trimming cost V 3 bases and J 14 bases, with 8 bases left between them. Germline V CDR1 and CDR2: LGHDT, YNNKEL (reference sequence). This CDR3 has 11 residues. CDR3 DNA sequence: TGTGCCAGCAGCCAGACACAGACCCTCCACTTT. This gives the protein CASSQTQTLHF.

The rearrangement uses TRBV7-6 and TRBJ2-2, with TRBD2 as a possible D gene (6 bases). Germline assignment: CDR1 SGHVS and CDR2 FNYEAQ. The length of the CDR3 is 20 residues. V was clipped by 5 bases and J by 3 bases, with 28 bases between them. The CDR3 reads CASSPQGGTLGPSHTGELFF. The DNA for the CDR3 is TGTGCCAGCAGCCCCCAGGGTGGGACTTTAGGTCCCTCGCACACCGGGGAGCTGTTTTTT.

The J gene is TRBJ2-1, the V gene TRBV7-8, with D possibly being TRBD2 (5 bases). Trimming shortened V by 5 bases and J by 7 bases, and 18 bases separated the two germline ends. This CDR3 spans 15 amino acids. Germline V gene lookup returns CDR1 SGHVS and CDR2 FQNEAQ. Here the CDR3 reads CASSPPLAPQNEQFF. The CDR3 DNA reads TGTGCCAGCAGCCCCCCGCTAGCCCCACAGAATGAGCAGTTCTTC.

The count of this clone is one. The CDR3 here is CASSQDRQGLSSYNSPLHF. The CDR3 DNA is TGTGCCAGCAGCCAAGATAGGCAGGGACTTAGTTCCTATAATTCACCCCTCCACTTT. The chain uses TRBV4-2 and TRBJ1-6, with a tentative D call TRBD1 (5 bases). The CDR3 totals 19 residues. The germline V gene has CDR1 LGHNA and CDR2 YNFKEQ. Trimming stripped 0 bases from V and 1 base from J, with 16 bases between.

This chain uses TRBV27 with TRBJ1-1; unclear D gene. There are 13 residues in the CDR3. The germline V gene has CDR1 MNHEY and CDR2 SMNVEV (reference sequence). The ends were cut back, 10 bases at V and 0 bases at J, with 12 bases in the middle. CDR3 nucleotides: TGTGCCACGCAACAGAGAATGAACACTGAAGCTTTCTTT. Its translation: CATQQRMNTEAFF.